This is a list of T cell receptor beta chains from one sample in a study of tumor and adjacent non-tumor tissue in lung cancer. A single record per CDR3 protein comes from TCRdb applying MiXCR to the multiplex PCR reads. The profile covers 100,000 to 150,000 distinct CDR3 sequences, with 66% appearing a single time and around 13% taken by the ten largest. The specimen was lung tumor tissue. The receptors were sampled from a young man with non-small cell lung cancer. Both conserved end residues are part of each CDR3. D genes are given only for firm matches. For some rows the clone size is stated as once, few or many, or as a class when expanded; others skip it.

v_gene	j_gene	abundance	d_gene	CDR3aa	CDR3nt
TRBV24-1	TRBJ2-5	.	.	CATSALDAFQETQYF	TGTGCCACCAGTGCTCTGGACGCCTTTCAAGAGACCCAGTACTTC
TRBV20-1	TRBJ2-3	once	.	CSAGDLGADTQYF	TGCAGCGCTGGAGATCTGGGTGCAGATACACAGTATTTC
TRBV11-3	TRBJ2-5	.	.	CASSLETVTERETQYF	TGTGCCAGCAGCTTGGAGACTGTAACGGAGCGAGAGACCCAGTACTTC
TRBV12-3/TRBV12-4	TRBJ2-2	.	TRBD2	CASSLRGAQTGELLF	TGTGCCAGCAGTTTGCGGGGGGCGCAGACCGGGGAGCTGCTTTTT
TRBV13	TRBJ2-6	.	.	CASSRLRSGANVLAF	TGTGCCAGCAGTCGCTTACGGTCTGGGGCCAACGTCCTGGCTTTC
TRBV20-1	TRBJ2-7	many	TRBD1	CSAGDRFYEQYF	TGCAGTGCTGGGGACAGATTCTACGAGCAGTACTTC
TRBV11-2	TRBJ2-1	many	.	CASSLTSMASYNEQFF	TGTGCCAGCAGCCTCACTAGCATGGCGTCCTACAATGAGCAGTTCTTC
TRBV11-2	TRBJ1-2	.	TRBD1	CASSRTGSYGYTF	TGTGCCAGCAGTCGGACAGGGAGCTATGGCTACACCTTC
TRBV30	TRBJ2-2	.	.	CAWNVLGTWNTGELFF	TGTGCCTGGAATGTACTAGGGACTTGGAACACCGGGGAACTGTTTTTT
TRBV29-1	TRBJ2-5	many	.	CSVESTRGETQYF	TGCAGCGTTGAAAGTACTAGAGGAGAGACCCAGTACTTC
TRBV6-1	TRBJ1-1	.	.	CASSEAWETEAFF	TGTGCCAGCAGTGAAGCATGGGAGACTGAAGCTTTCTTT
TRBV20-1	TRBJ1-1	.	.	CRASPSAEGEAFF	TGCAGGGCTAGTCCATCGGCGGAGGGTGAAGCTTTCTTT
TRBV11-2	TRBJ1-1	.	.	CASNLERGFEAFF	TGTGCCAGCAACTTAGAGAGGGGGTTTGAAGCTTTCTTT
TRBV11-2	TRBJ1-1	.	TRBD1	CANAGTGGTEAFF	TGTGCCAATGCCGGGACAGGGGGTACTGAAGCTTTCTTT
TRBV11-2	TRBJ2-7	.	.	CPSSSLGLNYEQYF	TGTCCCAGCAGCTCACTCGGGCTGAACTACGAGCAGTACTTC
TRBV6-5	TRBJ1-6	once	.	CASSYGEMGHNSPLHF	TGTGCCAGCAGTTACGGGGAGATGGGCCATAATTCACCCCTCCATTTT
TRBV29-1	TRBJ1-2	many	.	CSVSEGRNSPYGYTF	TGCAGCGTGTCGGAGGGTCGCAATAGCCCCTATGGCTACACCTTC